This T cell receptor (beta chain) appears in the sequencing data of a study of T cells in localized non-small cell lung cancer. Study-wide findings and caveats: The highest T cell clonality was in uninvolved adjacent lung, above tumor. Only one tumor region was sequenced, so heterogeneity remains possible.

In regard to this clone: Its matching antigen is unknown.

Profiling relied on immunoSEQ multiplex PCR, and the TCRdb table lists in-frame clones only, not all of them. The sample lists tens of thousands of clones; about 88% were seen once. CDR1 SGHKS and CDR2 YYEKEE come from the germline V gene (reference sequence). The length of the CDR3 is 14 residues. The V end lost 4 bases, the J end lost 1 base, and 10 bases lay between the germline ends. Here the sequenced sample was peripheral blood, taken before any cancer treatment. This sequence was found in a female donor older than 55 with stage I squamous cell lung carcinoma. The rearrangement joins TRBV5-5 to TRBJ2-3; D unresolved. Here the CDR3 reads CASSLPPGTDTQYF. The CDR3 region has the DNA TGTGCCAGCAGCCTGCCCCCGGGCACAGATACGCAGTATTTT.